This T cell receptor beta chain was captured by sequencing in a study of control samples from healthy donors and cancer patients. Produced via immunoSEQ multiplex PCR; TCRdb's table is partial and in-frame only. In all, the sample yields roughly 190,000 clones. The germline V gene encodes CDR1 KGHDR and CDR2 SFDVKD. The CDR3 has 14 amino acids. J lost 10 bases, V lost 6 bases, and 7 bases had no gene match. This clonotype was obtained from a young woman in good health. Material: blood. V usage is TRBV24-1 and J usage is TRBJ2-1; TRBD2 matches at 11 bases. CDR3 sequence (DNA): TGTGCCACCAGTCGACTAGCGGGGACCAGGGAGCAGTTCTTC. This codes for CATSRLAGTREQFF.